These 12 T cell receptor beta chains were sequenced from one sample in a study of metastatic and nonmetastatic thyroid tumors. With MiXCR, TCRdb called clones anew from the PCR reads. The table lists roughly 20,000 clones, around a quarter of them singletons. Thyroid surgery was preceded by no treatment in any patient. Sequencing was performed on blood. The receptors derive from a female donor with papillary thyroid cancer or a benign thyroid nodule (not recorded which). Some clones in this sample may be carry-over from other donors' samples.

This clone occurred a few times. One end of the junction fails to match germline, which may point to a read error. This chain joins TRBV6-5 and TRBJ1-6; D gene uncertain. Germline values: CDR1 MNHEY, CDR2 SVGAGI. The CDR3 covers 12 residues. The CDR3 coding sequence is TGTCCCAGCAGTTACCGTAATTCACCCCTCCACTTT. Protein: CPSSYRNSPLHF.

This clone qualifies as medium-sized. The V and J genes are TRBV20-1 and TRBJ2-7, with D perhaps TRBD2 (6 bases). The CDR3 is made up of 16 amino acids. The germline gives CDR1 DFQATT, CDR2 SNEGSKA (reference sequence). Trimming cost V 4 bases and J 2 bases, with 21 bases left between them. CDR3 region: CSAKSPPPSDTYEQYF. The CDR3 DNA reads as TGCAGTGCTAAATCACCTCCGCCTAGCGATACCTACGAGCAGTACTTC.

This clone showed up many times. The chain combines TRBV30 with TRBJ2-7; 7 bases match TRBD2. The CDR3 contains 14 residues. Germline trimming cut 0 bases from V and 5 bases from J; bases unmatched to any gene: 7. Germline CDR1 and CDR2: GTSNPN and SVGIG (reference sequence). CDR3 DNA sequence: TGTGCCTGGAGTGTAGAGCCTAGCGGCCACGAGCAGTACTTC. This codes for CAWSVEPSGHEQYF.

The chain couples TRBV6-1 to TRBJ2-3; D perhaps matches TRBD2 (6 bases). The V gene's germline CDR1 is MNHNS and CDR2 SASEGT. Trimming shortened V by 8 bases and J by 5 bases, and 20 bases separated the two germline ends. The CDR3 has 15 amino acids. CDR3 in amino acids: CASPAPAGLLDTQYF. The CDR3 DNA reads TGTGCCAGCCCTGCGCCTGCGGGGCTTTTAGATACGCAGTATTTT.

Of note for this clone: One end of the junction varies from germline; a read error may be responsible. This chain connects TRBV18 to TRBJ1-1; perhaps TRBD1 as D (6 bases). In germline, CDR1 is KGHSH, CDR2 LQKENI. The CDR3 runs 16 residues. The DNA of the CDR3 is TGTGCCAGCTCACCTGTCCTAACCGGGACAAACACTGAAACTTTCTTT. It codes for CASSPVLTGTNTETFF.

Comment on this clone: A read error may produce the germline difference seen at one junction end. The CDR3 here is CASSHGQEWTGELFF. DNA of the CDR3: TGTGCTAGCAGCCACGGACAGGAATGGACCGGGGAGCTGTTTTTT. This chain uses TRBV7-7 with TRBJ2-2; 7 nucleotides line up with TRBD1. CDR1 and CDR2 from the germline V gene are SSHAT and FNYEAQ (reference sequence). This CDR3 contains 15 residues.

This clone was found many times. The rearrangement uses TRBV2 and TRBJ1-2; tentative D call: TRBD1 (6 bases). This CDR3 is built from 11 residues. The V gene lost 10 bases and the J gene lost 7 bases, with 13 bases spanning the gap. Per the germline V gene, CDR1 is SNHLY and CDR2 is FYNNEI. The CDR3 nucleotides read TGTGCCAACCTCAACAGGGTTGGCTACACCTTC. Residues: CANLNRVGYTF.

Ten or more counts support this clone. V usage is TRBV20-1 and J usage is TRBJ1-1, with 8 positions matching TRBD1. Germline V gene sequence: CDR1 DFQATT, CDR2 SNEGSKA (reference sequence). CDR3 length: 14 residues. V trimming: 3 bases; J trimming: 3 bases; junction bases outside the gene matches: 6. CDR3 region: CSASLTGDYTEAFF. The CDR3 coding sequence is TGCAGTGCTAGCTTGACAGGGGATTACACTGAAGCTTTCTTT.

This clone showed up just a few times. This rearrangement joins TRBV2 to TRBJ2-7, with D maybe TRBD2 (5 bases). V dropped 6 bases and J dropped 9 bases, with 18 bases sitting between them. Looked up from germline, CDR1 is SNHLY and CDR2 is FYNNEI. The CDR3 has 13 residues. CDR3 sequence: CASSPGNHTRQYF. CDR3 in DNA: TGTGCCAGCAGCCCCGGGAACCACACTAGGCAGTACTTC.

The chain couples TRBV6-2 or TRBV6-3 to TRBJ1-5; 7 nucleotides align to TRBD1. The CDR3 consists of 15 residues. With 4 bases clipped from V and 0 bases from J, the junction kept 3 bases outside the gene matches. Germline V gene lookup returns CDR1 MNHEY and CDR2 SVGEGT. CDR3 residues: CASSWGTDSNQPQHF. In DNA form, the CDR3 reads TGTGCCAGCAGTTGGGGGACAGATAGCAATCAGCCCCAGCATTTT.

This clone has ten or more counts. The chain is built from TRBV29-1 and TRBJ2-1; D remains ambiguous. Trimming took 7 bases from V and 8 from J, leaving 15 bases between them. The germline V gene has CDR1 SQVTM and CDR2 ANQGSEA. The CDR3 sequence is 12 residues long. CDR3 residues: CSALDKTHEQFF. The CDR3 region has the DNA TGCAGCGCCCTGGATAAGACACATGAGCAGTTCTTC.

In its sample, this clone was seen a few times. The rearrangement links TRBV18 to TRBJ2-3; 10 nucleotides match TRBD2. The length of the CDR3 is 15 residues. With V trimmed by 3 bases and J by 1 base, 1 base remained unmatched. Germline V lookup: CDR1 KGHSH, CDR2 LQKENI. The CDR3 loop reads CASSPGTSGTDTQYF. Here the CDR3 DNA reads TGTGCCAGCTCACCCGGGACTAGCGGCACAGATACGCAGTATTTT.